These 25 T cell receptor beta chains were sequenced from one sample in a study of somatic mutations in cytotoxic T cells in rheumatoid arthritis. Measured with immunoSEQ multiplex PCR; TCRdb has only the in-frame clones, and not every one. Of about 9,200 clones listed, 60% to 80% are singletons. The material sequenced was CD8+ T cells sorted from blood. These receptors all stem from an adult with rheumatoid arthritis.

This sequence joins TRBV27 and TRBJ2-7, with 11 nucleotides matching TRBD1. Unmatched junction bases numbered 6, after V lost 5 bases and J lost 6 bases. The length of the CDR3 is 14 residues. CDR1 is MNHEY, CDR2 SMNVEV, per germline (reference sequence). CDR3 bases: TGTGCCAGCAGTCCCGGGACAGGGGGATTCGAGCAGTACTTC. Translated, it gives CASSPGTGGFEQYF.

The genes are TRBV7-9 and TRBJ2-5, with D perhaps being TRBD1 or TRBD2 (6 bases each). The germline V and J ends were trimmed by 5 bases and 6 bases, with 25 bases remaining between them. The CDR3 is made up of 17 amino acids. Germline CDR1 and CDR2: SEHNR and FQNEAQ (reference sequence). This CDR3 reads CASSREAGVKGGKTQYF. CDR3 DNA: TGTGCCAGCAGCAGGGAGGCAGGGGTAAAGGGTGGAAAGACCCAGTACTTC.

J is TRBJ1-1 and V is TRBV7-9, with D uncertain. The V gene lost 2 bases and the J gene lost 5 bases, with 15 bases spanning the gap. Germline V CDR1 and CDR2: SEHNR, FQNEAQ (reference sequence). This CDR3 has 15 amino acids. CDR3 region: CASSLSVGQKTEAFF. As DNA, the CDR3 is TGTGCCAGCAGCTTATCGGTTGGGCAGAAAACTGAAGCTTTCTTT. Full variable domain (remainder filled in from reference TRBV7-9 and TRBJ1-1): DTGVSQNPRHKITKRGQNVTFRCDPISEHNRLYWYRQTLGQGPEFLTYFQNEAQLEKSRLLSDRFSAERPKGSFSTLEIQRTEQGDSAMYLCASSLSVGQKTEAFFGQGTRLTVV.

In DNA, the CDR3 is TGCGCCAGCAGTGAGTCCCGGACTAGCGGACACCGACTGAATGAGCAGTTCTTC. This translates into CASSESRTSGHRLNEQFF. The chain carries TRBV10-1 and TRBJ2-1; 10 bases map to TRBD2. V was clipped by 0 bases and J by 7 bases; unmatched bases: 12. Looked up from germline, CDR1 is WNHNN and CDR2 is SYGVQD (reference sequence). This CDR3 comprises 18 residues.

The chain carries TRBV4-1 and TRBJ2-1; D call uncertain. With 0 bases removed from V and 13 bases from J, the gap between germline ends came to 13 bases. This CDR3 contains 13 residues. Germline V gene data show CDR1 as MGHRA and CDR2 as YSYEKL. The CDR3 loop is CASSQDGVAVQFF. The CDR3, as DNA: TGCGCCAGCAGCCAAGATGGGGTAGCCGTACAGTTCTTC.

The rearrangement links TRBV5-1 to TRBJ2-1; perhaps TRBD1 as D (6 bases). Germline assignment: CDR1 SGHRS and CDR2 YFSETQ. Trimming removed 2 bases at V and 3 bases at J, with 12 bases between. The CDR3 runs 15 residues. The CDR3 DNA follows: TGCGCCAGCAGCTTTTCGACAGGAGACTACAATGAGCAGTTCTTC. The encoded protein is CASSFSTGDYNEQFF.

V gene TRBV29-1 combines with J gene TRBJ2-1; 8 bases align to TRBD2. J was trimmed by 4 bases and V by 4 bases; bases with no gene match: 9. The CDR3 consists of 15 residues. CDR1 and CDR2 from the germline V gene are SQVTM and ANQGSEA. CDR3 residues: CSVVPTGTSYNEQFF. The DNA of the CDR3 is TGCAGCGTTGTCCCCACCGGGACTAGTTACAATGAGCAGTTCTTC.

This clone appeared once. The V call is TRBV27, the J call TRBJ2-2; 7 nucleotides line up with TRBD2. Germline CDR1 and CDR2: MNHEY and SMNVEV (reference sequence). There are 17 residues in the CDR3. V was clipped by 6 bases and J by 3 bases; unmatched bases: 13. In nucleotides, the CDR3 is TGTGCCAGCAGCCGAGATTTTACTAGCGCTTACACCGGGGAGCTGTTTTTT. As protein: CASSRDFTSAYTGELFF.

The V call is TRBV5-1, the J call TRBJ2-5, with a tentative D call TRBD2 (5 bases). Germline CDR1 SGHRS, CDR2 YFSETQ. This CDR3 region has 15 residues. Trimming shortened V by 4 bases and J by 1 base, and 14 bases separated the two germline ends. CDR3 DNA sequence: TGCGCCAGCAGCGCCGGTAGAGGGCTCCAAGAGACCCAGTACTTC. Its translation: CASSAGRGLQETQYF.

This clone appeared a few times. The chain combines TRBV27 with TRBJ2-3; TRBD2 matches at 7 bases. Germline V gene sequence: CDR1 MNHEY, CDR2 SMNVEV (reference sequence). This CDR3 contains 14 residues. Trimming at V came to 6 bases and at J to 0 bases, leaving 3 bases not matched to a gene. As DNA, the CDR3 is TGTGCCAGCAGGGGCGGGAGCAGCACAGATACGCAGTATTTT. This sequence encodes CASRGGSSTDTQYF.

In its sample, this clone was seen once. The chain couples TRBV15 to TRBJ2-6, with D maybe TRBD1 (6 bases). From germline, CDR1 is LNHNV and CDR2 YYDKDF (reference sequence). Trimming removed 3 bases from V and 0 bases from J, with 9 bases in between. CDR3 length equals 16 residues. The CDR3 here is CATSRDSTSGANVLTF. DNA of the CDR3: TGTGCCACCAGCAGGGACAGTACCTCTGGGGCCAACGTCCTGACTTTC.

The CDR3, as DNA: TGTGCCAGCAGTGAGCCGGGACAGAGGTACCAAGAGACCCAGTACTTC. Residues: CASSEPGQRYQETQYF. The chain couples TRBV6-1 to TRBJ2-5; 7 bases fit TRBD1. The CDR3 runs to 16 residues. Trimming at V came to 3 bases and at J to 0 bases, leaving 7 bases not matched to a gene. From germline, CDR1 is MNHNS and CDR2 SASEGT.

The genes are TRBV2 and TRBJ2-1; D unclear. V gave up 3 bases and J gave up 5 bases, with 14 bases separating them. The CDR3 runs to 15 residues. Germline V gives CDR1 SNHLY, CDR2 FYNNEI. The CDR3 reads CASSEVMGRDNEQFF. The CDR3 DNA is TGTGCCAGCAGTGAGGTTATGGGCAGAGACAATGAGCAGTTCTTC.

For the CDR3, the DNA is TGTGCCAGCAGTTCGCGGACAGGGGTGTCCTACGAGCAGTACTTC. It specifies CASSSRTGVSYEQYF. The chain employs TRBV28 and TRBJ2-7, with 9 bases identical to TRBD1. This CDR3 comprises 15 residues. From germline, CDR1 is MDHEN and CDR2 SYDVKM. Trimming removed 4 bases from V and 1 base from J; junction bases left unmatched: 5.

The V gene is TRBV27, the J gene TRBJ2-1, with D perhaps TRBD2 (5 bases). The CDR3 covers 12 residues. Germline V lookup: CDR1 MNHEY, CDR2 SMNVEV (reference sequence). Trimming left V 6 bases short and J 6 bases short, with 9 bases between. The CDR3 is CASSSGGNEQFF. Written as DNA, the CDR3 is TGTGCCAGCAGCTCTGGAGGCAATGAGCAGTTCTTC.

This clone was detected once. The chain carries TRBV28 and TRBJ1-2; 11 bases fit TRBD1. The CDR3 totals 15 residues. CDR1 is MDHEN and CDR2 is SYDVKM in the germline V gene. With V trimmed by 5 bases and J by 4 bases, 6 bases remained unmatched. CDR3: CASSPRTGGPYGYTF. In nucleotides, the CDR3 is TGTGCCAGCAGTCCGCGGACAGGGGGCCCCTATGGCTACACCTTC.

This clone was found once. The CDR3 region has the DNA TGTGCCAGCAGCGGGGGAAGGGGGTTCCAAGAGACCCAGTACTTC. It is translated as CASSGGRGFQETQYF. The chain carries TRBV9 and TRBJ2-5; a possible D gene is TRBD1 (6 bases). The CDR3 sequence is 15 residues long. Per the germline V gene, CDR1 is SGDLS and CDR2 is YYNGEE. Deletions cut 3 bases from V and 1 base from J, with 13 bases between.

The chain has TRBV11-2 and TRBJ1-2, with a tentative D call TRBD1 (6 bases). This CDR3 is 15 amino acids long. V dropped 5 bases and J dropped 3 bases, with 16 bases sitting between them. Germline V gene data show CDR1 as SGHAT and CDR2 as FQNNGV. DNA of the CDR3: TGTGCCAGCAGCCCACTGAGACAGGTTTACTATGGCTACACCTTC. It yields the protein CASSPLRQVYYGYTF.

This sequence joins TRBV5-6 and TRBJ2-7; D tentatively reads TRBD1 or TRBD2 (6 bases each). Germline-derived CDR1 and CDR2 are SGHDT and YYEEEE. CDR3 length: 15 residues. Deletions cut 4 bases from V and 7 bases from J, with 21 bases between. CDR3 protein: CASSVGGGALREQYF. The CDR3 nucleotides read TGTGCCAGCAGCGTCGGGGGCGGGGCATTACGAGAGCAGTACTTC. Drawing the rest from reference TRBV5-6 and TRBJ2-7, the complete variable domain is DAGVTQSPTHLIKTRGQQVTLRCSPKSGHDTVSWYQQALGQGPQFIFQYYEEEERQRGNFPDRFSGHQFPNYSSELNVNALLLGDSALYLCASSVGGGALREQYFGPGTRLTVT.

The chain combines TRBV7-9 with TRBJ1-3; D ambiguous. Germline CDR1 and CDR2: SEHNR and FQNEAQ (reference sequence). Between the trimmed V and J ends, which lost 5 bases and 1 base, there was a span of 9 bases. This CDR3 spans 14 amino acids. The CDR3 protein is CASSADSSGNTIYF. Written as DNA, the CDR3 is TGTGCCAGCAGCGCTGATAGTTCTGGAAACACCATATATTTT.

The V gene is TRBV5-6, the J gene TRBJ1-5; D unclear. V dropped 4 bases and J dropped 7 bases, with 18 bases sitting between them. The CDR3 has 15 amino acids. Per the germline V gene, CDR1 is SGHDT and CDR2 is YYEEEE. Here the CDR3 DNA reads TGTGCCAGCAGCGCGGGCCCCCGATCGGGCCAGCCCCAGCATTTT. Translation: CASSAGPRSGQPQHF.

V is TRBV4-1 and J is TRBJ1-4; D not resolved. V lost 5 bases to trimming and J lost 4 bases, with 11 bases between them. The CDR3 consists of 14 residues. Per the germline V gene, CDR1 is MGHRA and CDR2 is YSYEKL. The CDR3 region has the DNA TGCGCCAGCAGCACCAGGAGCAATAATGAAAAACTGTTTTTT. Encoded protein: CASSTRSNNEKLFF.

The chain has TRBV6-5 and TRBJ2-7; D uncertain. This CDR3 spans 15 amino acids. The V and J ends lost 2 bases and 2 bases respectively, with 13 bases between them. Germline V gene lookup returns CDR1 MNHEY and CDR2 SVGAGI. The CDR3 spells CASSYNKGSTYEQYF. The CDR3 DNA follows: TGTGCCAGCAGTTACAATAAGGGCAGCACCTACGAGCAGTACTTC.

V gene TRBV6-6 combines with J gene TRBJ1-4; TRBD1 matches at 7 bases. V trimming: 4 bases; J trimming: 12 bases; junction bases outside the gene matches: 2. Per the germline V gene, CDR1 is MNHNY and CDR2 is SVGAGI (reference sequence). CDR3 length: 11 amino acids. The CDR3 bases are TGTGCCAGCAGTTCCGGACAGGAACTGTTTTTT. This sequence encodes CASSSGQELFF.

V usage is TRBV14 and J usage is TRBJ2-1, with 9 bases that match TRBD1. This CDR3 contains 15 residues. Trimming at V came to 2 bases and at J to 8 bases, leaving 7 bases not matched to a gene. Germline CDR1 and CDR2: SGHDN and FVKESK. For the CDR3, the DNA is TGTGCCAGCAGCCAAATACAGGGGGCTAGGGATGAGCAGTTCTTC. As protein: CASSQIQGARDEQFF.